One sample yielded the 31 T cell receptor beta chains listed below, sequenced in a study of tumor-infiltrating lymphocytes in oesophageal squamous cell carcinoma. Each CDR3 protein is one row after TCRdb ran MiXCR on the PCR reads. The sample lists 15,000 to 20,000 distinct CDR3 sequences; roughly 40% were seen once. Sequenced: normal esophageal tissue next to the tumor. These receptors were obtained from a female donor with esophageal squamous cell carcinoma.

The V gene is TRBV7-3, the J gene TRBJ2-3; D unclear. This CDR3 has 12 residues. The ends were cut back, 5 bases at V and 2 bases at J, with 5 bases in the middle. The germline gives CDR1 SGHTA, CDR2 FQGTGA. CDR3 amino acids: CASSENTDTQYF. CDR3 bases: TGTGCCAGCAGCGAAAACACAGATACGCAGTATTTT. Full variable domain (remainder filled in from reference TRBV7-3 and TRBJ2-3): GAGVSQTPSNKVTEKGKYVELRCDPISGHTALYWYRQSLGQGPEFLIYFQGTGAADDSGLPNDRFFAVRPEGSVSTLKIQRTERGDSAVYLCASSENTDTQYFGPGTRLTVL.

With regard to this clonotype: Because it lacks the conserved phenylalanine or tryptophan at the end, this CDR3 is likely a read error. The limits of the CDR3 on the DNA are not certain, so only TCRdb's listed CDR3 is given. The rearrangement links TRBV7-3 to TRBJ2-3; the D segment call TRBD1 is taken from the table without a DNA check. A total of 15 residues make up the CDR3, ends included. Germline CDR1 SGHTA, CDR2 FQGTGA. CDR3 sequence: CASSSGTGLEQFFGP.

This clonotype was picked up many times. The chain joins TRBV7-9 to TRBJ1-1, with TRBD1 matching 9 bases. Germline trimming cut 4 bases from V and 1 base from J; bases unmatched to any gene: 1. CDR1 and CDR2 from the germline V gene are SEHNR and FQNEAQ (reference sequence). The CDR3 runs to 14 residues. In DNA, the CDR3 is TGTGCCAGCAGCTCGGGACAGGGGAACACTGAAGCTTTCTTT. Protein product: CASSSGQGNTEAFF.

The sample holds a few counts of this clonotype. Just one base apart from a much larger clone, this may be a read error. The chain carries TRBV19 and TRBJ2-4; TRBD2 might be the D (6 bases). The J call is in doubt because the DNA end fits TRBJ2-5 better. In germline, CDR1 is LNHDA, CDR2 SQIVND (reference sequence). The CDR3 sequence is 14 residues long. CDR3 in amino acids: CASSWRGGSETQYF. In DNA, the CDR3 is TGTGCCAGTAGCTGGCGGGGAGGCTCAGAGACCCAGTACTTC.

At least ten counts were recorded for this clonotype. The chain carries TRBV10-3 and TRBJ2-7, with D possibly matching TRBD2 (5 bases). The V gene lost 4 bases and the J gene lost 0 bases, with 13 bases spanning the gap. The V gene's germline CDR1 is ENHRY and CDR2 SYGVKD. The CDR3 consists of 15 residues. DNA of the CDR3: TGTGCCATCAGTGGGTGGGAGTTTAGCTCCTACGAGCAGTACTTC. Amino acids: CAISGWEFSSYEQYF.

The V gene is TRBV14, the J gene TRBJ2-5; the D is unclear. The DNA end lines up better with TRBJ2-4; the J call may be wrong. CDR3 size: 16 residues. Germline CDR1 reads SGHDN; CDR2 reads FVKESK. CDR3 region: CASPGPFPLAKNIQYF. CDR3 nucleotides: TGTGCCAGCCCAGGCCCCTTTCCCCTAGCCAAAAACATTCAGTACTTC.

The V gene is TRBV7-6, the J gene TRBJ2-2, with D possibly matching TRBD1 (5 bases). This CDR3 spans 15 amino acids. V was trimmed by 1 base and J by 4 bases, leaving 10 bases between them. CDR1 and CDR2 from the germline V gene are SGHVS and FNYEAQ. The CDR3 loop is CASSLGTQGTGELFF. The CDR3 DNA reads as TGTGCCAGCAGCTTAGGTACCCAGGGCACCGGGGAGCTGTTTTTT.

This clonotype counts as medium-sized. V and J are TRBV6-6 and TRBJ1-2, with unresolved D. Germline V CDR1 and CDR2: MNHNY, SVGAGI (reference sequence). V lost 2 bases, J lost 8 bases, and 12 bases lay in between. This CDR3 spans 13 amino acids. CDR3 in DNA: TGTGCCAGCAGTTACCTCGGGGAGAAGGGCTACACCTTC. As protein: CASSYLGEKGYTF.

This clonotype was observed many times. V gene TRBV5-4 combines with J gene TRBJ1-2; D gene ambiguous. V dropped 0 bases and J dropped 6 bases, with 9 bases sitting between them. The length of the CDR3 is 13 residues. Germline values: CDR1 SGHNT, CDR2 YYREEE (reference sequence). This CDR3 is CASSLAQRDGYTF. CDR3 bases: TGTGCCAGCAGCTTGGCCCAGCGTGATGGCTACACCTTC.

This clonotype came up many times. The J gene is TRBJ1-2, the V gene TRBV5-6, with 7 bases fitting TRBD1. V lost 7 bases and J lost 8; bases outside the gene matches: 5. Germline loops: CDR1 SGHDT, CDR2 YYEEEE. The CDR3 is 11 amino acids. The CDR3 region has the DNA TGTGCCAGCTCGCGAGGGGGCGGCTACACCTTC. This encodes CASSRGGGYTF.

A word on this clonotype: One junction end does not reproduce the germline sequence, and a read error may be involved. The rearrangement joins TRBV18 to TRBJ2-4; tentatively, D is TRBD1 (5 bases). The CDR3 contains 14 residues. Germline V gives CDR1 KGHSH, CDR2 LQKENI. CDR3 region: CASSQTEYNSPLHF. The CDR3 DNA follows: TGTGCCAGCTCACAGACAGAGTATAATTCACCCCTCCACTTC.

This clonotype was seen more than once but under ten times. The chain uses TRBV11-1 and TRBJ2-3; possibly TRBD1 for D (6 bases). V was clipped by 5 bases and J by 0 bases, with 15 bases between them. Germline V CDR1 and CDR2: SGHAT, FQDESV (reference sequence). This CDR3 has 16 amino acids. Here the CDR3 reads CASSGRGQPSTDTQYF. In nucleotides, the CDR3 is TGTGCCAGCAGCGGCAGAGGACAGCCTAGCACAGATACGCAGTATTTT.

The chain links TRBV12-3 or TRBV12-4 to TRBJ2-3; TRBD1 matches at 8 bases. The J call could be wrong; TRBJ2-1 is a better fit for the DNA end. The CDR3 has 15 residues. The CDR3 DNA is TGTGCCAGCAGTTACGGACAGGGAGCCTACAATGAGCAGTTCTTC. Translating gives CASSYGQGAYNEQFF.

The rearrangement joins TRBV7-6 to TRBJ2-3, with 10 bases identical to TRBD1. The J call may be faulty, since TRBJ2-7 better matches the DNA end. CDR3 length equals 14 residues. Germline V gene sequence: CDR1 SGHVS, CDR2 FNYEAQ. CDR3 nucleotide sequence: TGTGCCAGCTCGGCTCGACAGGGGGCTTACGAGCAGTACTTC. Amino acid sequence: CASSARQGAYEQYF.

This clonotype was recorded at least ten times. The chain is built from TRBV28 and TRBJ2-1, with D tentatively TRBD1 (6 bases). Germline CDR1 reads MDHEN; CDR2 reads SYDVKM. Trimming removed 5 bases from V and 8 bases from J, with 10 bases in between. The CDR3 runs 12 residues. CDR3 coding DNA: TGTGCCAGCAGTCTTCAGGGGCATGAGCAGTTCTTC. Translating it yields CASSLQGHEQFF.

Details on this clonotype: In this CDR3 the conserved last residue, phenylalanine or tryptophan, is missing, so a read error is likely. No DNA is shown, since the ends of the CDR3 on it are uncertain; the CDR3 is the one TCRdb lists. The V gene is TRBV11-2, the J gene TRBJ2-4; the DNA was not used to check the table's D call, TRBD2. The V gene's germline CDR1 is SGHAT and CDR2 FQNNGV. The CDR3 is 11 residues long, counting both termini. CDR3 loop: CATMKIGSLLS.

This clonotype was seen ten or more times. This chain connects TRBV24-1 to TRBJ2-2; 9 bases are shared with TRBD1. V shed 1 base and J 2 bases; nucleotides not matched to a gene: 4. Germline V CDR1 and CDR2: KGHDR, SFDVKD. The CDR3 is made up of 17 amino acids. The CDR3 coding sequence is TGTGCCACCAGTGATTTTGGGACAGGGAAAAACACCGGGGAGCTGTTTTTT. It codes for CATSDFGTGKNTGELFF.

By sample fraction, this clonotype is medium-sized (0.01 to 0.1%). This rearrangement joins TRBV7-3 to TRBJ2-1; D may match TRBD1 or TRBD2 (5 bases each). The CDR3 contains 16 residues. The ends were cut back, 5 bases at V and 2 bases at J, with 16 bases in the middle. Germline CDR1 and CDR2: SGHTA and FQGTGA. The CDR3, as DNA: TGTGCCAGCAGCCGGAGCGGTGGGACCGCCTACAATGAGCAGTTCTTC. Translating gives CASSRSGGTAYNEQFF.

The genes are TRBV10-3 and TRBJ2-1, with D possibly called TRBD1 or TRBD2 (6 bases each). CDR1 is ENHRY and CDR2 is SYGVKD in the germline V gene. CDR3 size: 13 residues. V lost 7 bases and J lost 7, with 14 bases in between. As DNA, the CDR3 is TGTGCCATCAAGGGGGGTTCAGGAAATGAGCAGTTCTTC. It specifies CAIKGGSGNEQFF.

As regards this clonotype: Being one base from a much bigger clone, this may be a read error. The chain recombines TRBV6-2 or TRBV6-3 with TRBJ1-2; weak D call: TRBD1 (5 bases). This CDR3 contains 13 residues. Germline assignment: CDR1 MNHEY and CDR2 SVGEGT. Trimming left V 6 bases short and J 7 bases short, with 15 bases between. CDR3 nucleotides: TGTGCCAGCAGGTTCTCGGCCGGGGCTGGCTACACCTTC. It specifies CASRFSAGAGYTF.

This clonotype appeared many times. CDR3 amino acids: CATSRVNRGYNEQFF. The DNA for the CDR3 is TGTGCCACCAGCAGAGTCAACAGGGGATACAATGAGCAGTTCTTC. The V and J genes are TRBV15 and TRBJ2-1; 7 positions match TRBD1. CDR3 length: 15 residues. Germline assignment: CDR1 LNHNV and CDR2 YYDKDF (reference sequence). Germline trimming cut 1 base from V and 4 bases from J; bases unmatched to any gene: 4.

This clonotype was recorded once. The chain employs TRBV7-2 and TRBJ1-2; D remains ambiguous. Germline CDR1 is SGHTA and CDR2 is FQGNSA. V was pared by 4 bases and J by 8 bases, with 14 bases between. CDR3 size: 13 residues. The CDR3 loop reads CASSSRQRLGYTF. CDR3 in DNA: TGTGCCAGCAGCTCGCGTCAGCGGTTGGGCTACACCTTC.

This clonotype came up many times. The chain has TRBV18 and TRBJ2-1, with unresolved D. V shed 6 bases and J shed 7 bases, with 10 bases lying between them. Germline V gene sequence: CDR1 KGHSH, CDR2 LQKENI. The CDR3 totals 12 residues. The DNA for the CDR3 is TGTGCCAGCTCCCCCGGCCGGAATGAGCAGTTCTTC. Its protein is CASSPGRNEQFF.

Worth noting for this clonotype: A much larger clone differs from this one at a single base, so this may be a read error. The chain recombines TRBV5-4 with TRBJ2-3; D is unclear. With the DNA end fitting TRBJ2-1 better, the J assignment may be wrong. CDR1 and CDR2 from the germline V gene are SGHNT and YYREEE (reference sequence). This CDR3 is built from 12 residues. CDR3 amino acids: CASSLDSYEQFF. The DNA of the CDR3 is TGTGCCAGCAGCTTGGATTCCTACGAGCAGTTCTTC.

This clonotype was seen at least ten times. The J gene is TRBJ1-2, the V gene TRBV12-3 or TRBV12-4; D call uncertain. V shed 3 bases and J shed 8 bases, with 13 bases lying between them. CDR3 size: 13 residues. In nucleotides, the CDR3 is TGTGCCAGCAGTTTGCGTCAGACCCCGGGCTACACCTTC. Amino acids: CASSLRQTPGYTF.

This chain connects TRBV20-1 to TRBJ2-6; D assignment may be TRBD1 or TRBD2 (5 bases each). The V and J ends lost 0 bases and 0 bases respectively, with 21 bases between them. In germline, CDR1 is DFQATT, CDR2 SNEGSKA (reference sequence). CDR3 length equals 20 residues. The CDR3 sequence: CSAREPGPQDLSSGANVLTF. In nucleotides, the CDR3 is TGCAGTGCTAGAGAACCGGGACCGCAGGACCTCTCCTCTGGGGCCAACGTCCTGACTTTC.

At least ten counts were recorded for this clonotype. This sequence joins TRBV6-2 or TRBV6-3 and TRBJ2-1; 10 nucleotides agree with TRBD2. The V gene's germline CDR1 is MNHEY and CDR2 SVGEGT. The CDR3 runs to 15 residues. Trimming took 2 bases from V and 9 from J; bases not matched to a gene: 7. The CDR3 DNA follows: TGTGCCAGCAGTTACCATCTAGCGGGAGTCGGTGAGCAGTTCTTC. Translated, it gives CASSYHLAGVGEQFF.

This chain connects TRBV7-3 to TRBJ2-1; 14 positions match TRBD2. Trimming took 2 bases from V and 12 from J; bases not matched to a gene: 9. Germline lookup yields CDR1 SGHTA and CDR2 FQGTGA. The CDR3 covers 16 residues. As DNA, the CDR3 is TGTGCCAGCAGCTTACGGGGGACTAGCGGGAGCATGGGGCAGTTCTTC. Amino acids: CASSLRGTSGSMGQFF.

This clonotype was detected only a few times. This chain uses TRBV7-3 with TRBJ2-7; TRBD1 agrees at 9 bases. Germline V gene lookup returns CDR1 SGHTA and CDR2 FQGTGA. The V gene end was trimmed by 5 bases and the J gene end by 8 bases; junction bases not matched to a gene: 4. This CDR3 comprises 12 residues. The DNA of the CDR3 is TGTGCCAGCAGCACGACAGGGGGAAAGCAGTACTTC. This gives the protein CASSTTGGKQYF.

This clonotype was recorded at least ten times. The V call is TRBV12-3 or TRBV12-4, the J call TRBJ1-1; possible D gene TRBD1, 5 bases. V was pared by 5 bases and J by 10 bases, with 11 bases between. The CDR3 has 11 residues. CDR3 nucleotide sequence: TGTGCCAGCAGTCTCCTCGGGGCAGCTTTCTTT. This codes for CASSLLGAAFF.

V gene TRBV7-6 combines with J gene TRBJ2-5; 8 bases line up with TRBD1. The CDR3 runs 15 residues. V lost 1 base to trimming and J lost 5 bases; unmatched junction nucleotides: 6. Germline V lookup: CDR1 SGHVS, CDR2 FNYEAQ. CDR3 coding DNA: TGTGCCAGCAGCTTAGTCGGCAGGGGGCTCGAGACCCAGTACTTC. This encodes CASSLVGRGLETQYF.